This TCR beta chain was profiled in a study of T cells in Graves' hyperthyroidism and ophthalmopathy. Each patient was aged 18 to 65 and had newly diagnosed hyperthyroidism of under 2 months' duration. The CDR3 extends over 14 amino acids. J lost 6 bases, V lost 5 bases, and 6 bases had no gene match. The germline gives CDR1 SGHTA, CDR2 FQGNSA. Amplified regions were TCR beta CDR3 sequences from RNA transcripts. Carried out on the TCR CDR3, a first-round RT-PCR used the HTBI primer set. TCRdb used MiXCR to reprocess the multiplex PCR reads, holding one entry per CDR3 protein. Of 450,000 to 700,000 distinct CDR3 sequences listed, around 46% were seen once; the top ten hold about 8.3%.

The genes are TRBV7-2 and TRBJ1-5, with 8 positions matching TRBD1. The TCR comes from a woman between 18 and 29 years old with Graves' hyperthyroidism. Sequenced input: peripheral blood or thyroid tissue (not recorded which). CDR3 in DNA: TGTGCCAGCAGCGTTAACAGGGGGTCTCAGCCCCAGCATTTT. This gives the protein CASSVNRGSQPQHF.